This T cell receptor (beta chain) is from a study of T-cell reconstitution after alpha-beta-depleted transplantation in children. The TCRbeta library incorporated unique molecular identifiers. TCRdb analysed the PCR reads with MiXCR anew, one entry per CDR3 protein. The table lists about 170,000 distinct CDR3 sequences, around 10% of them singletons. This clonotype was seen many times. V lost 0 bases to trimming and J lost 11 bases, with 8 bases between them. CDR3 length equals 11 residues. The V gene's germline CDR1 is SGHRS and CDR2 YFSETQ. Here the sequenced sample was PBMCs, taken before TCRalphabeta/CD19-depleted stem cell transplant. The sequence was obtained from a boy between 2 and 10 years old with acute myeloid leukemia, due to receive a stem cell transplant. The V gene is TRBV5-1, the J gene TRBJ1-1; the D is unclear. CDR3 region: CASSLGGLAFF. The CDR3, as DNA: TGCGCCAGCAGCTTGGGTGGATTGGCTTTCTTT.